The 5 T cell receptor beta chains below all came from one sample that was sequenced in a study of cytomegalovirus exposure and HLA in healthy donors. Both 60 Vbeta primers and 13 Jbeta primers went into the PCR. Clones were sequenced by immunoSEQ multiplex PCR, and TCRdb holds only the in-frame ones, with some missing. Among about 120,000 clones, around four fifths were seen once, and the ten largest hold roughly 31%. The sequenced sample was PBMCs. These receptors all stem from a man aged 55-75 years in good health and CMV-seropositive.

The chain uses TRBV5-6 and TRBJ2-1, with 12 bases lining up with TRBD1. V dropped 5 bases and J dropped 7; count of bases not matched to a gene: 4. Germline lookup yields CDR1 SGHDT and CDR2 YYEEEE. This CDR3 has 14 amino acids. CDR3 bases: TGTGCCAGCAGGGGACAGGGGGCATGGAATGAGCAGTTCTTC. It encodes CASRGQGAWNEQFF.

V gene TRBV7-8 combines with J gene TRBJ2-7; D not certain. The CDR3 extends over 12 amino acids. Germline V gene lookup returns CDR1 SGHVS and CDR2 FQNEAQ. V was clipped by 5 bases and J by 4 bases, with 9 bases between them. CDR3 sequence: CASSPTLYEQYF. Written as DNA, the CDR3 is TGTGCCAGCAGCCCTACCCTATACGAGCAGTACTTC.

This chain uses TRBV5-4 with TRBJ2-3, with 7 positions matching TRBD1. V lost 0 bases and J lost 5; bases outside the gene matches: 12. Germline assignment: CDR1 SGHNT and CDR2 YYREEE (reference sequence). The CDR3 has 17 amino acids. This chain's CDR3 is CASSLASRRQGEDTQYF. The CDR3 DNA reads as TGTGCCAGCAGCTTGGCCTCCCGCAGGCAGGGGGAAGATACGCAGTATTTT. The full variable domain, with the rest looked up from reference TRBV5-4 and TRBJ2-3, is ETGVTQSPTHLIKTRGQQVTLRCSSQSGHNTVSWYQQALGQGPQFIFQYYREEENGRGNFPPRFSGLQFPNYSSELNVNALELDDSALYLCASSLASRRQGEDTQYFGPGTRLTVL.

This clone was recorded only once. The J gene is TRBJ1-6, the V gene TRBV6-6; 7 bases agree with TRBD1. V gave up 0 bases and J gave up 6 bases; unmatched junction bases: 5. This CDR3 is built from 16 residues. From germline, CDR1 is MNHNY and CDR2 SVGAGI (reference sequence). The CDR3 here is CASSYSRQGTNSPLHF. The CDR3, as DNA: TGTGCCAGCAGTTACTCTCGACAGGGTACTAATTCACCCCTCCACTTT.

This rearrangement joins TRBV14 to TRBJ2-7; 7 bases are a match to TRBD2. CDR1 and CDR2 (germline): SGHDN, FVKESK. This CDR3 contains 14 residues. The trim removed 5 bases at V and 0 bases at J, leaving 4 bases unmatched. The CDR3 here is CASSWGGNSYEQYF. As DNA, the CDR3 is TGTGCCAGCAGCTGGGGGGGAAACTCCTACGAGCAGTACTTC. The full variable domain, rest sourced from reference TRBV14 and TRBJ2-7, is EAGVTQFPSHSVIEKGQTVTLRCDPISGHDNLYWYRRVMGKEIKFLLHFVKESKQDESGMPNNRFLAERTGGTYSTLKVQPAELEDSGVYFCASSWGGNSYEQYFGPGTRLTVT.